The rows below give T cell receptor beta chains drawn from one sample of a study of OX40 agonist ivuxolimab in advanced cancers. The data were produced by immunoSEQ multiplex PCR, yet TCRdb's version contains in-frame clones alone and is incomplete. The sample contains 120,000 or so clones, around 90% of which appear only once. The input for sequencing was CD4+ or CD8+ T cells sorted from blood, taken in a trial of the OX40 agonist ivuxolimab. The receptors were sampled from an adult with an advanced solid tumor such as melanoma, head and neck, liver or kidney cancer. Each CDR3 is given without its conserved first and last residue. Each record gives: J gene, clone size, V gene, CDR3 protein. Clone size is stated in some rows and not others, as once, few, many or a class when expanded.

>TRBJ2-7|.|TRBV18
ASSASGQNSYEQY
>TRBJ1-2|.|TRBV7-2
ASSFNRGGNYGYT
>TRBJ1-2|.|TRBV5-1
ASSGDRAGGYT
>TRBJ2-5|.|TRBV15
ATSTDRYETQY
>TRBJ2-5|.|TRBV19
ASSIGKGLEETQY
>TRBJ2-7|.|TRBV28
AIGGTSYEQY
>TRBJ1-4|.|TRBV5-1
ASSSDGGAEKLF
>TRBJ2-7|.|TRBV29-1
SAAKGAGSYEQY
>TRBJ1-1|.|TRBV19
ASKYGSGSNTEAF
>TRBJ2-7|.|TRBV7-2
ASSLVRTSYEQY
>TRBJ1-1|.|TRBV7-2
ASSLGYTGGSSEAF
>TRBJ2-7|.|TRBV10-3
AIRTAGGGTGRDEQY
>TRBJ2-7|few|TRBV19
ASSADVSSYEQY
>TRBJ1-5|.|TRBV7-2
ASSSGGGSNQPQH
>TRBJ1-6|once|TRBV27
ASSLGQGRTVPLH
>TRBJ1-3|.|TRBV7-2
ASSSGRTRNTIY
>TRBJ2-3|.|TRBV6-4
ASSLDGRDTQY
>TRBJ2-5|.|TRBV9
ASSRGQGVGETQY
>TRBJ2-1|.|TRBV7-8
ASSFVDNEQF
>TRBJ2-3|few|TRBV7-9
ASSLGVPSGGSTDTQY